These T cell receptor beta chains were read from a single sample in a study of blood T cell repertoires in COVID-19. Generated by immunoSEQ multiplex PCR, the TCRdb table keeps only in-frame clones and is missing some. The sample lists nearly 80,000 clones, over 80% seen once, with 3.5% in the top ten. The sequenced sample was peripheral blood. Receptor source: a man aged 50-60 years with acute or convalescent COVID-19. CDR3s include the opening cysteine and the closing phenylalanine or tryptophan. The order of the fields is D gene, J gene, V gene, clone size, CDR3 protein, CDR3 DNA. The D gene is left open where the match is weak. Clone size is not always given. Where it is, it says once, few, many or a class for expanded clones.

D gene: TRBD2
J gene: TRBJ2-1
V gene: TRBV5-4
clone size: NA
CDR3 protein: CATRRAGDNEQFF
CDR3 DNA: TGTGCCACTAGGCGGGCGGGAGACAATGAGCAGTTCTTC

D gene: TRBD1
J gene: TRBJ1-3
V gene: TRBV2
clone size: NA
CDR3 protein: CASATGAGNTIYF
CDR3 DNA: TGTGCCAGCGCGACAGGGGCTGGAAACACCATATATTTT

D gene: NA
J gene: TRBJ2-7
V gene: TRBV6-6
clone size: NA
CDR3 protein: CASSYSSRDSEYF
CDR3 DNA: TGTGCCAGCAGTTACTCCTCAAGGGACTCAGAGTACTTC

D gene: TRBD2
J gene: TRBJ2-3
V gene: TRBV2
clone size: few
CDR3 protein: CASSEGGGRTDTQYF
CDR3 DNA: TGTGCCAGCAGTGAAGGGGGAGGGCGGACAGATACGCAGTATTTT

D gene: TRBD2
J gene: TRBJ2-5
V gene: TRBV7-8
clone size: NA
CDR3 protein: CASSSRLAGVETQYF
CDR3 DNA: TGTGCCAGCAGCTCTAGACTAGCGGGAGTAGAGACCCAGTACTTC

D gene: NA
J gene: TRBJ2-3
V gene: TRBV9
clone size: NA
CDR3 protein: CASSVISGADTQYF
CDR3 DNA: TGTGCCAGCAGCGTAATTAGCGGAGCAGATACGCAGTATTTT

D gene: TRBD2
J gene: TRBJ2-1
V gene: TRBV4-3
clone size: NA
CDR3 protein: CASSRTSGGWDEQFF
CDR3 DNA: TGCGCCAGCAGCCGAACTAGCGGGGGGTGGGATGAGCAGTTCTTC

D gene: TRBD2
J gene: TRBJ2-1
V gene: TRBV6-6
clone size: once
CDR3 protein: CASSRAAGLAAYNEQFF
CDR3 DNA: TGTGCCAGCAGTCGTGCCGCTGGACTAGCGGCCTACAATGAGCAGTTCTTC

D gene: NA
J gene: TRBJ2-1
V gene: TRBV5-4
clone size: NA
CDR3 protein: CASSLGDNEQFF
CDR3 DNA: TGTGCCAGCAGCTTGGGAGATAATGAGCAGTTCTTC

D gene: TRBD1
J gene: TRBJ1-2
V gene: TRBV10-3
clone size: NA
CDR3 protein: CAIRKTGGDYGYTF
CDR3 DNA: TGTGCCATCAGAAAGACAGGGGGCGACTATGGCTACACCTTC

D gene: TRBD1
J gene: TRBJ2-7
V gene: TRBV19
clone size: NA
CDR3 protein: CASSIVGTVSYEQYF
CDR3 DNA: TGTGCCAGTAGTATAGTTGGGACAGTCTCCTACGAGCAGTACTTC

D gene: NA
J gene: TRBJ1-3
V gene: TRBV12-3/TRBV12-4
clone size: NA
CDR3 protein: CASSKRTAIYF
CDR3 DNA: TGTGCCAGCAGCAAAAGGACAGCCATATATTTT

D gene: NA
J gene: TRBJ1-4
V gene: TRBV29-1
clone size: NA
CDR3 protein: CSVSAVGEKLFF
CDR3 DNA: TGCAGCGTTTCGGCGGTCGGAGAAAAACTGTTTTTT

D gene: TRBD2
J gene: TRBJ2-2
V gene: TRBV24-1
clone size: once
CDR3 protein: CATSHAGGRTGELFF
CDR3 DNA: TGTGCCACCAGCCATGCGGGGGGTAGGACCGGGGAGCTGTTTTTT

D gene: NA
J gene: TRBJ1-3
V gene: TRBV18
clone size: NA
CDR3 protein: CASSPATVVGNTIYF
CDR3 DNA: TGTGCCAGCTCACCCGCGACAGTGGTGGGAAACACCATATATTTT

D gene: NA
J gene: TRBJ2-7
V gene: TRBV7-2
clone size: NA
CDR3 protein: CASSLVQGSIYEQYF
CDR3 DNA: TGTGCCAGCAGCTTAGTCCAGGGGTCGATCTACGAGCAGTACTTC

D gene: TRBD1
J gene: TRBJ2-7
V gene: TRBV9
clone size: NA
CDR3 protein: CASSAGTGVYEQYF
CDR3 DNA: TGTGCCAGCAGCGCCGGGACAGGGGTTTACGAGCAGTACTTC

D gene: NA
J gene: TRBJ1-4
V gene: TRBV6-5
clone size: NA
CDR3 protein: CASSYGIEKLFF
CDR3 DNA: TGTGCCAGCAGTTACGGCATTGAAAAACTGTTTTTT

D gene: TRBD1
J gene: TRBJ1-6
V gene: TRBV6-5
clone size: NA
CDR3 protein: CASSYDDRANSPLHF
CDR3 DNA: TGTGCCAGCAGTTACGACGACAGGGCAAATTCACCCCTCCACTTT

D gene: NA
J gene: TRBJ1-1
V gene: TRBV7-8
clone size: NA
CDR3 protein: CASSPTILGGFPNATKNTEAFF
CDR3 DNA: TGTGCCAGCAGCCCTACGATATTAGGCGGCTTCCCTAACGCTACCAAAAACACTGAAGCTTTCTTT

D gene: NA
J gene: TRBJ1-1
V gene: TRBV9
clone size: once
CDR3 protein: CASSVGSGRTEAFF
CDR3 DNA: TGTGCCAGCAGCGTAGGCTCAGGGAGGACTGAAGCTTTCTTT

D gene: NA
J gene: TRBJ2-3
V gene: TRBV7-8
clone size: NA
CDR3 protein: CASTLTGLTPDTQYF
CDR3 DNA: TGTGCCAGCACCCTGACGGGACTTACTCCAGATACGCAGTATTTT

D gene: TRBD1
J gene: TRBJ1-2
V gene: TRBV19
clone size: NA
CDR3 protein: CASSIGLDRVAGYTF
CDR3 DNA: TGTGCCAGTAGTATCGGACTTGACAGGGTCGCTGGCTACACCTTC

D gene: TRBD2
J gene: TRBJ2-5
V gene: TRBV30
clone size: NA
CDR3 protein: CAWSRAGGYQETQYF
CDR3 DNA: TGTGCCTGGAGCCGAGCGGGGGGGTACCAAGAGACCCAGTACTTC

D gene: NA
J gene: TRBJ1-1
V gene: TRBV5-1
clone size: NA
CDR3 protein: CASCLGGVMNTEAFF
CDR3 DNA: TGCGCCAGCTGCCTCGGGGGGGTCATGAACACTGAAGCTTTCTTT

D gene: TRBD1
J gene: TRBJ2-3
V gene: TRBV30
clone size: once
CDR3 protein: CAWSVPGQTSTDTQYF
CDR3 DNA: TGTGCCTGGAGTGTGCCGGGACAGACTAGCACAGATACGCAGTATTTT

D gene: NA
J gene: TRBJ1-3
V gene: TRBV5-1
clone size: few
CDR3 protein: CASSQGFSGNTIYF
CDR3 DNA: TGCGCCAGCAGTCAGGGCTTCTCTGGAAACACCATATATTTT

D gene: NA
J gene: TRBJ1-1
V gene: TRBV4-3
clone size: NA
CDR3 protein: CASSQERGLTEAFF
CDR3 DNA: TGCGCCAGCAGCCAAGAACGGGGACTCACTGAAGCTTTCTTT

D gene: TRBD2
J gene: TRBJ2-7
V gene: TRBV4-1
clone size: NA
CDR3 protein: CASSPGLAGREQYF
CDR3 DNA: TGCGCCAGCAGCCCCGGACTAGCGGGGAGGGAGCAGTACTTC

D gene: NA
J gene: TRBJ2-5
V gene: TRBV21-1
clone size: NA
CDR3 protein: CASSKSRDYQETQYF
CDR3 DNA: TGTGCCAGCAGCAAATCACGGGACTATCAAGAGACCCAGTACTTC

D gene: NA
J gene: TRBJ2-5
V gene: TRBV29-1
clone size: NA
CDR3 protein: CSGARGETQYF
CDR3 DNA: TGCAGCGGGGCTAGGGGAGAGACCCAGTACTTC

D gene: NA
J gene: TRBJ1-2
V gene: TRBV28
clone size: few
CDR3 protein: CASSSRGRYGYTF
CDR3 DNA: TGTGCCAGCAGTTCAAGGGGCCGCTATGGCTACACCTTC

D gene: NA
J gene: TRBJ1-2
V gene: TRBV19
clone size: once
CDR3 protein: CASSIGGRGHPRGYTF
CDR3 DNA: TGTGCCAGTAGTATAGGAGGGAGGGGTCACCCCCGCGGCTACACCTTC

D gene: NA
J gene: TRBJ1-2
V gene: TRBV27
clone size: NA
CDR3 protein: CASGPAGPYGYTF
CDR3 DNA: TGTGCCAGCGGGCCAGCGGGGCCCTATGGCTACACCTTC

D gene: TRBD2
J gene: TRBJ2-7
V gene: TRBV6-2/TRBV6-3
clone size: NA
CDR3 protein: CASSYSKGGGASYEQYF
CDR3 DNA: TGTGCCAGCAGTTACTCGAAGGGCGGGGGGGCCTCTTACGAGCAGTACTTC

D gene: TRBD2
J gene: TRBJ2-3
V gene: TRBV7-2
clone size: NA
CDR3 protein: CASSLTFSGSVSDTQYF
CDR3 DNA: TGTGCCAGCAGCCTAACTTTTAGCGGGAGCGTCTCAGATACGCAGTATTTT

D gene: TRBD2
J gene: TRBJ2-1
V gene: TRBV7-3
clone size: NA
CDR3 protein: CASSTSVPPYNEQFF
CDR3 DNA: TGTGCCAGCAGTACTAGCGTACCACCCTACAATGAGCAGTTCTTC

D gene: TRBD2
J gene: TRBJ2-7
V gene: TRBV24-1
clone size: NA
CDR3 protein: CATSDGTSGRFFYEQYF
CDR3 DNA: TGTGCCACCAGTGACGGGACTAGCGGGAGGTTCTTCTACGAGCAGTACTTC

D gene: TRBD1
J gene: TRBJ2-5
V gene: TRBV24-1
clone size: NA
CDR3 protein: CATRQGAEETQYF
CDR3 DNA: TGTGCCACCAGACAGGGGGCGGAGGAGACCCAGTACTTC

D gene: TRBD2
J gene: TRBJ2-1
V gene: TRBV28
clone size: NA
CDR3 protein: CASSPGLAVYNEQFF
CDR3 DNA: TGTGCCAGCAGTCCCGGACTAGCAGTCTACAATGAGCAGTTCTTC

D gene: NA
J gene: TRBJ2-2
V gene: TRBV23-1
clone size: once
CDR3 protein: CASSQGLGRDHRGAVF
CDR3 DNA: TGCGCCAGCAGTCAAGGGCTCGGCCGGGATCACCGGGGAGCTGTTTTT

D gene: NA
J gene: TRBJ2-2
V gene: TRBV7-9
clone size: NA
CDR3 protein: CASTRNDRSGELFF
CDR3 DNA: TGTGCCAGCACCCGGAACGACAGGTCAGGGGAGCTGTTTTTT

D gene: TRBD1
J gene: TRBJ1-2
V gene: TRBV18
clone size: NA
CDR3 protein: CASSQGQGRSGEYGYTF
CDR3 DNA: TGTGCCAGCTCACAAGGACAGGGCAGATCAGGCGAGTATGGCTACACCTTC

D gene: NA
J gene: TRBJ1-5
V gene: TRBV7-2
clone size: NA
CDR3 protein: CASSSPGQPQHF
CDR3 DNA: TGTGCCAGCAGTTCACCCGGGCAGCCCCAGCATTTT

D gene: TRBD2
J gene: TRBJ2-1
V gene: TRBV9
clone size: NA
CDR3 protein: CASEPFPGGDNEQFF
CDR3 DNA: TGTGCCAGCGAGCCCTTCCCGGGGGGAGACAATGAGCAGTTCTTC

D gene: NA
J gene: TRBJ2-7
V gene: TRBV2
clone size: NA
CDR3 protein: CASREYPGPKQYEQYF
CDR3 DNA: TGTGCCAGCAGGGAATATCCGGGTCCCAAGCAGTACGAGCAGTACTTC

D gene: NA
J gene: TRBJ2-7
V gene: TRBV9
clone size: NA
CDR3 protein: CASSGAGTWEEQYF
CDR3 DNA: TGTGCCAGCAGCGGAGCCGGGACTTGGGAGGAGCAGTACTTC

D gene: NA
J gene: TRBJ2-5
V gene: TRBV27
clone size: once
CDR3 protein: CASRGIRGSSQETQYF
CDR3 DNA: TGTGCCAGCCGAGGGATCCGAGGATCATCACAAGAGACCCAGTACTTC

D gene: TRBD1
J gene: TRBJ1-6
V gene: TRBV12-3/TRBV12-4
clone size: NA
CDR3 protein: CASVSGGDSPLHF
CDR3 DNA: TGTGCCAGCGTATCAGGGGGCGATTCACCCCTCCACTTT

D gene: NA
J gene: TRBJ1-3
V gene: TRBV5-5
clone size: NA
CDR3 protein: CASSLRGIGENTIYF
CDR3 DNA: TGTGCCAGCAGCTTGCGGGGTATAGGCGAGAACACCATATATTTT

D gene: TRBD1
J gene: TRBJ1-1
V gene: TRBV6-1
clone size: once
CDR3 protein: CASSERRQGGYTEAFF
CDR3 DNA: TGTGCCAGCAGTGAACGACGACAGGGCGGGTACACTGAAGCTTTCTTT

D gene: NA
J gene: TRBJ2-1
V gene: TRBV15
clone size: NA
CDR3 protein: CATSREGLNNEQFF
CDR3 DNA: TGTGCCACCAGCAGAGAGGGGCTTAACAATGAGCAGTTCTTC